This is a list of T cell receptor beta chains from one sample in a study of beta chain features in type 1 diabetes. Profiled with immunoSEQ multiplex PCR; TCRdb holds only in-frame clones, not every one. This table holds roughly 400,000 clones, approximately 15% found once. Sequencing was carried out using naive CD4+ T cells from blood. The source is a man aged 30 to 39 in good health. CDR3s include the opening cysteine and the closing phenylalanine or tryptophan. Each record gives: D gene, V gene, J gene, clone size, CDR3 DNA, CDR3 protein. D genes are given only for firm matches. Clone size appears in some rows only: once, few, many, or a class for an expanded clone.

D: TRBD2
V: TRBV10-3
J: TRBJ2-1
size: many
DNA: TGTGCCATCAGGGCGGGAGGGCCGGCGTTCTTC
CDR3: CAIRAGGPAFF

D: TRBD1
V: TRBV4-2
J: TRBJ1-6
size: .
DNA: TGTGCCAGCAGCCCCGGACAGGATAATTCACCCCTCCACTTT
CDR3: CASSPGQDNSPLHF

D: .
V: TRBV10-3
J: TRBJ1-4
size: .
DNA: TGTGCCATCAGTGAGGCAGGGAGTAATGAAAAACTGTTTTTT
CDR3: CAISEAGSNEKLFF

D: .
V: TRBV7-2
J: TRBJ2-5
size: .
DNA: TGTGCCAGCAGCTTTACCGATGGGGTGGAGACCCAGTACTTC
CDR3: CASSFTDGVETQYF

D: TRBD1
V: TRBV7-9
J: TRBJ2-7
size: few
DNA: TGTGCCAGCAGCTGGGACAGGGGTAGCCCCTACGAGCAGTACTTC
CDR3: CASSWDRGSPYEQYF

D: TRBD2
V: TRBV9
J: TRBJ2-5
size: .
DNA: TGTGCCAGCAGCGTCGGAATTATCGGGGGGGCTGTGAAGACCCAGTACTTC
CDR3: CASSVGIIGGAVKTQYF

D: .
V: TRBV5-6
J: TRBJ2-3
size: few
DNA: TGTGCCAGCACTAGGCCCACTGGCGGGACCGATACGCAGTATTTT
CDR3: CASTRPTGGTDTQYF

D: .
V: TRBV9
J: TRBJ1-6
size: few
DNA: TGTGCCAGCAGCGTCGGGACCCCTGGTAATTCACCCCTCCACTTT
CDR3: CASSVGTPGNSPLHF

D: .
V: TRBV4-2
J: TRBJ2-1
size: few
DNA: TGTGCCAGCAGCCAGGGCCGTTACTCAGGGTGGCAGTTCTTC
CDR3: CASSQGRYSGWQFF

D: TRBD2
V: TRBV29-1
J: TRBJ2-3
size: .
DNA: TGCAGCGTTGATGTAGCGGGGCGGGTGGATACGCAGTATTTT
CDR3: CSVDVAGRVDTQYF

D: .
V: TRBV6-6
J: TRBJ2-3
size: few
DNA: TGTGCCAGCAGTTACTCGATCGGGGGTAGGACAGATACGCAGTATTTT
CDR3: CASSYSIGGRTDTQYF

D: .
V: TRBV7-2
J: TRBJ2-3
size: few
DNA: TGTGCCAGCAGCTTAGCGCGGGGGACAGGCACAGATACGCAGTATTTT
CDR3: CASSLARGTGTDTQYF

D: .
V: TRBV10-3
J: TRBJ1-2
size: few
DNA: TGTGCCATCAGTGAGTCGAGAAACTATGGCTACACCTTC
CDR3: CAISESRNYGYTF

D: TRBD2
V: TRBV5-4
J: TRBJ2-3
size: few
DNA: TGTGCCAGCAGCTTGTTGATAGCGGGAGGCCGTGGCACAGATACGCAGTATTTT
CDR3: CASSLLIAGGRGTDTQYF

D: .
V: TRBV5-4
J: TRBJ1-3
size: few
DNA: TGTGCCAGCAGCCCCTCCGGGAGTCACACCATATATTTT
CDR3: CASSPSGSHTIYF

D: TRBD1
V: TRBV7-6
J: TRBJ2-7
size: .
DNA: TGTGCCAGCAGCTTAGCCCAGGACAGGGGCTACGAGCAGTACTTC
CDR3: CASSLAQDRGYEQYF

D: .
V: TRBV7-8
J: TRBJ2-3
size: .
DNA: TGTGCCACAAAAAGCACAGATACGCAGTATTTT
CDR3: CATKSTDTQYF

D: TRBD1
V: TRBV28
J: TRBJ2-4
size: .
DNA: TGTGCCAGCAGTTTCCGCTTACAGGGGGCCAAAAACATTCAGTACTTC
CDR3: CASSFRLQGAKNIQYF

D: .
V: TRBV25-1
J: TRBJ1-2
size: few
DNA: TGTGCCAGCAGTGATACAGGGCGGAATGGCTACACCTTC
CDR3: CASSDTGRNGYTF

D: .
V: TRBV19
J: TRBJ2-2
size: few
DNA: TGTGCCAGTAGTATAGCCGCGACGGGGGAGCTGTTTTTT
CDR3: CASSIAATGELFF

D: .
V: TRBV9
J: TRBJ1-4
size: few
DNA: TGTGCCAGCAGCGTGGACGGTAACCCTAATGAAAAACTGTTTTTT
CDR3: CASSVDGNPNEKLFF

D: .
V: TRBV9
J: TRBJ2-5
size: .
DNA: TGTGCCAGCAGCCTAGGGGCAGGACAAGAGACCCAGTACTTC
CDR3: CASSLGAGQETQYF

D: .
V: TRBV15
J: TRBJ1-1
size: .
DNA: TGTGCCACCAGCACCGAGGGTTTTGGGAACACTGAAGCTTTCTTT
CDR3: CATSTEGFGNTEAFF

D: .
V: TRBV20-1
J: TRBJ1-1
size: .
DNA: TGCAGTGCTAGAATTATTACTGAAGCTTTCTTT
CDR3: CSARIITEAFF

D: .
V: TRBV21-1
J: TRBJ2-5
size: .
DNA: TGTGCCAGCAGCTACTCCTCAGGGTATCAAGAGACCCAGTACTTC
CDR3: CASSYSSGYQETQYF

D: .
V: TRBV7-2
J: TRBJ2-1
size: few
DNA: TGTGCCAGCACCAACTACGTGGGTGAGCAGTTCTTC
CDR3: CASTNYVGEQFF

D: .
V: TRBV4-1
J: TRBJ1-5
size: few
DNA: TGCGCCAGCAGCCAAGTTTGGGTATCGGGCAATCAGCCCCAGCATTTT
CDR3: CASSQVWVSGNQPQHF

D: .
V: TRBV29-1
J: TRBJ1-4
size: many
DNA: TGCAGCGTTCGTCCGTACTCAGAGGAAAAACTGTTTTTT
CDR3: CSVRPYSEEKLFF

D: .
V: TRBV21-1
J: TRBJ2-7
size: few
DNA: TGTGCCAGCAGCAAAGTCGGAGGTCCTGAGGGGTACGAGCAGTACTTC
CDR3: CASSKVGGPEGYEQYF

D: TRBD1
V: TRBV6-5
J: TRBJ1-3
size: .
DNA: TGTGCCAGCGAGGCAGGGGGCCCTGGAAACACCATATATTTT
CDR3: CASEAGGPGNTIYF

D: .
V: TRBV2
J: TRBJ1-6
size: .
DNA: TGTGCCAGCCGGTTCATGGAGGGGCATTCACCCCTCCACTTT
CDR3: CASRFMEGHSPLHF

D: .
V: TRBV11-2
J: TRBJ2-5
size: .
DNA: TGTGCCAGCAGCCCGCGACCCGGAGAGACCCAGTACTTC
CDR3: CASSPRPGETQYF

D: .
V: TRBV7-2
J: TRBJ2-7
size: .
DNA: TGTGCCAGCAGCTTAAGCCTCCTTAGGGGGGGCAGCTACGAGCAGTACTTC
CDR3: CASSLSLLRGGSYEQYF

D: TRBD1
V: TRBV6-5
J: TRBJ1-2
size: .
DNA: TGTGCCAGCAGTTCCTCGGGACAGTATGGCTACACCTTC
CDR3: CASSSSGQYGYTF

D: TRBD1
V: TRBV7-2
J: TRBJ2-5
size: few
DNA: TGTGCCAGCACCCCGGACAGGGGGCAAGAGACCCAGTACTTC
CDR3: CASTPDRGQETQYF

D: .
V: TRBV29-1
J: TRBJ2-6
size: .
DNA: TGCAGCGTTGAATCGGGGATTGGGGCCAACGGCCTGACTTTC
CDR3: CSVESGIGANGLTF

D: .
V: TRBV5-1
J: TRBJ2-1
size: few
DNA: TGCGCCAGCAGCTTGGATAGGGCCGGATTTGGTAATGAGCAGTTCTTC
CDR3: CASSLDRAGFGNEQFF

D: TRBD2
V: TRBV11-1
J: TRBJ2-1
size: .
DNA: TGTGCCAGCCGAGAGCGGGAGCGGGGTCTTGAGCAGTTCTTC
CDR3: CASRERERGLEQFF

D: TRBD2
V: TRBV9
J: TRBJ2-5
size: once
DNA: TGTGCCAGCAGCGTAGGAATCGCGGGGGTCCCGGAGACCCAGTACTTC
CDR3: CASSVGIAGVPETQYF

D: TRBD1
V: TRBV5-1
J: TRBJ2-7
size: few
DNA: TGCGCCAGCAGCTTTCAGGGGGCTTACGAGCAGTACTTC
CDR3: CASSFQGAYEQYF

D: .
V: TRBV11-3
J: TRBJ2-4
size: .
DNA: TGTGCCAGCAGGCCAACAGGAAGGGGAAAAAACATTCAGTACTTC
CDR3: CASRPTGRGKNIQYF

D: TRBD1
V: TRBV18
J: TRBJ2-2
size: .
DNA: TGTGCCAGCTCACCACCGAACAGGGGGATCATGTACACCGGGGAGCTGTTTTTT
CDR3: CASSPPNRGIMYTGELFF

D: .
V: TRBV30
J: TRBJ1-2
size: .
DNA: TGTGCCTGGAGACAGGGTGACTATGGCTACACCTTC
CDR3: CAWRQGDYGYTF

D: .
V: TRBV6-5
J: TRBJ2-3
size: .
DNA: TGTGCCAGCAGACTGGCTCGTGATACGCAGTATTTT
CDR3: CASRLARDTQYF

D: .
V: TRBV27
J: TRBJ2-3
size: few
DNA: TGTGCCAGCAGTTTGGTCGCGGGTATTCCCGCCACAGATACGCAGTATTTT
CDR3: CASSLVAGIPATDTQYF

D: TRBD1
V: TRBV7-2
J: TRBJ1-2
size: .
DNA: TGTGCCAGCAGCTTAGTGGGGGACAGAAACTATGGCTACACCTTC
CDR3: CASSLVGDRNYGYTF

D: .
V: TRBV29-1
J: TRBJ2-1
size: few
DNA: TGCAGCGTTCGGGGCTTATCCTACAATGAGCAGTTCTTC
CDR3: CSVRGLSYNEQFF

D: .
V: TRBV7-8
J: TRBJ2-1
size: few
DNA: TGTGCCAGCAGCTTAGCGCGAGGCCGTGAGCAGTTCTTC
CDR3: CASSLARGREQFF

D: .
V: TRBV11-2
J: TRBJ2-1
size: .
DNA: TGTGCCAGCAGCTTAGATTTGCAGCTCAAGTTCTTC
CDR3: CASSLDLQLKFF

D: .
V: TRBV14
J: TRBJ2-3
size: few
DNA: TGTGCCAGCAGCCTGCGACTGGCTAAAGATACGCAGTATTTT
CDR3: CASSLRLAKDTQYF

D: .
V: TRBV7-9
J: TRBJ2-4
size: .
DNA: TGTGCCAGCAGCTTTAGGAACATTCAGTACTTC
CDR3: CASSFRNIQYF